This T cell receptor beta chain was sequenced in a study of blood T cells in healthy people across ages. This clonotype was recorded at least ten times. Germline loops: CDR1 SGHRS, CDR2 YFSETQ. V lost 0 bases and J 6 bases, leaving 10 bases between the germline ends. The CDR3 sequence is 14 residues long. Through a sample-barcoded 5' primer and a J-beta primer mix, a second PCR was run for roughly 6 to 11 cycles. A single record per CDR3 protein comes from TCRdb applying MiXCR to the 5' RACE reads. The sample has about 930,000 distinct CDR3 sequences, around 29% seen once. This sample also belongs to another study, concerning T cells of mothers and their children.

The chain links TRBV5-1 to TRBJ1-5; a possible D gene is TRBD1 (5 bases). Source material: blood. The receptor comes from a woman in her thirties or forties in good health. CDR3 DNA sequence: TGCGCCAGCAGCTTGGACGGCCAGGGTCAGCCCCAGCATTTT. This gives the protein CASSLDGQGQPQHF.